Listed below are T cell receptor beta chains from one sample, sequenced in a study of T cell responses to AZD1222 COVID-19 vaccine. TCRdb keeps only in-frame clones here, not all; method: immunoSEQ multiplex PCR. Of 94,000 or so clones listed, 85% to 90% were seen once; the top ten hold 26%. The sequences come from peripheral blood, collected on day 0 of AZD1222 vaccination. All receptors come from an adult in good health. Each CDR3 is given with its conserved first and last residue. A D gene is named only where the DNA matches it firmly. Rows give clone size only sometimes, using once, few, many, or a class for an expanded clone.

TRBD1	TRBJ2-1	TRBV6-5	.	TGTGCCACCGAGACAGGGCCCTACAATGAGCAGTTCTTC	CATETGPYNEQFF
.	TRBJ1-3	TRBV4-1	few	TGCGCCAGCAGCCATTCGGCAGAAACGAGCTCTGGAAACACCATATATTTT	CASSHSAETSSGNTIYF
.	TRBJ1-6	TRBV27	.	TGTGCCAGCGCGTTGGCAGCCAGGGGTTCACCCCTCCACTTT	CASALAARGSPLHF
TRBD2	TRBJ2-3	TRBV3-1/TRBV3-2	.	TGTGCCAGCAGCCAAGATTCGAGCGGGGTCATTAGCACAGATACGCAGTATTTT	CASSQDSSGVISTDTQYF
TRBD2	TRBJ2-3	TRBV18	.	TGTGCCAGCTCACCACCGTCCAAGGGACTAGCGGGAGGGACTAGCACAGATACGCAGTATTTT	CASSPPSKGLAGGTSTDTQYF
.	TRBJ1-6	TRBV6-5	.	TGTGCCAGCAACAGCGCGAATTCACCCCTCCACTTT	CASNSANSPLHF
TRBD2	TRBJ2-7	TRBV19	.	TGTGCCAGTAGTATGTCACTAGCGCCTAGCTCCTACGAGCAGTACTTC	CASSMSLAPSSYEQYF
.	TRBJ1-5	TRBV28	.	TGTGCCAGCAGTTTATCCGCGAATCAGCCCCAGCATTTT	CASSLSANQPQHF
TRBD2	TRBJ2-1	TRBV7-9	.	TGTGCCAGCAGCTTTAAGCGGGGACTTCGGGGAAATGAGCAGTTCTTC	CASSFKRGLRGNEQFF
.	TRBJ2-1	TRBV24-1	.	TGTGCCACCAGTGCCGAGGTTCGGAGCAATGAGCAGTTCTTC	CATSAEVRSNEQFF
TRBD1	TRBJ2-7	TRBV11-2	.	TGTGCCAGCAGCTACACGAGGGACAGGGTCTACGAGCAGTACTTC	CASSYTRDRVYEQYF
TRBD2	TRBJ2-7	TRBV9	.	TGTGCCAGCAGCGTTGGCGGGAGCCCTTACGAGCAGTACTTC	CASSVGGSPYEQYF
.	TRBJ1-4	TRBV15	.	TGTGCCACCAGCAGAATGGGGGTGGATGAAAAACTGTTTTTT	CATSRMGVDEKLFF